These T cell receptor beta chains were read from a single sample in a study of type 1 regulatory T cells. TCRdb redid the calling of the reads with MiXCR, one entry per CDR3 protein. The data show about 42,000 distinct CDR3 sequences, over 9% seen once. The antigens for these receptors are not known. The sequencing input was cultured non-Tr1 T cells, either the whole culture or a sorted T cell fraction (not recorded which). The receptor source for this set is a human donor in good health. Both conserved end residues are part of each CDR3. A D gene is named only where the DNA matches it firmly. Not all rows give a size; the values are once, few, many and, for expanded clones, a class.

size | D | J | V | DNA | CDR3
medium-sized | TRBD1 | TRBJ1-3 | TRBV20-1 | TGCAGTGCAGTCCCAGGGGGCTCTGGAAACACCATATATTTT | CSAVPGGSGNTIYF
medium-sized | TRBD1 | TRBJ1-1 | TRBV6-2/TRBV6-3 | TGTGCCAGCAGTTCCCTTGACAGGGAGACTGAAGCTTTCTTT | CASSSLDRETEAFF
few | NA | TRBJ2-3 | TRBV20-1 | TGCAGTGCTAGAGTCTGGGGGACAGATACGCAGTATTTT | CSARVWGTDTQYF
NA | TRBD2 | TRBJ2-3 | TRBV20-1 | TGCAGTGCTAGAGAGTTCTTACTAGCGGGAGGGCCTTCGGGAGATACGCAGTATTTT | CSAREFLLAGGPSGDTQYF
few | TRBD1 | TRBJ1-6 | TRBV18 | TGTGCCAGCTCACGGGACAGCGGTACGAGATCACCCCTCCACTTT | CASSRDSGTRSPLHF
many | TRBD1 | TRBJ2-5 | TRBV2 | TGTGCCAGCCAGGGACAGCAAGAGACCCAGTACTTC | CASQGQQETQYF
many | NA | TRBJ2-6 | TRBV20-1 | TGCAGTGCTAGGGACATTACAGCCCGCTCTGGGGCCAACGTCCTGACTTTC | CSARDITARSGANVLTF
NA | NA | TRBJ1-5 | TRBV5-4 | TGTGCCAGCAGCTTGGACCAGGGAGATCAGCCCCAGCATTTT | CASSLDQGDQPQHF
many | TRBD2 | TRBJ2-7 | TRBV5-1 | TGCGCCAGCAGCTTGGATCTAGCGGGAGGGCCAGGATACGAGCAGTACTTC | CASSLDLAGGPGYEQYF
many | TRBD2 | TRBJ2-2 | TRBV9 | TGTGCCAGCAGCTCCTCGACTAGCAGGAACACCGGGGAGCTGTTTTTT | CASSSSTSRNTGELFF
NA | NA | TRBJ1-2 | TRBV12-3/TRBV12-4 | TGTGCCAGCAGTTTGGGGCCATCCTATGGCTACACCTTC | CASSLGPSYGYTF
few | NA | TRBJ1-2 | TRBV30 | TGTGCCTGGATTCAGGGCCCTAACTATGGCTACACCTTC | CAWIQGPNYGYTF
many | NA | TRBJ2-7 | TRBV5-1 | TGCGCCAGCAGCTTGGATGGCGGGGCCTACGAGCAGTACTTC | CASSLDGGAYEQYF
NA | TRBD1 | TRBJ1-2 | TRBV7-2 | TGTGCCAGCAGCTTAGTGACAGGGGGCAGTAACTATGGCTACACCTTC | CASSLVTGGSNYGYTF
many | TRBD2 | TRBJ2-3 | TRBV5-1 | TGCGCCAGCAGCTTGCGGAGCGGGAGCTCAGATACGCAGTATTTT | CASSLRSGSSDTQYF
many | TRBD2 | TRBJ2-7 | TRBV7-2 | TGTGCCAGCAGCCACGGACTAGCGGGAGTCGAGCAGTACTTC | CASSHGLAGVEQYF
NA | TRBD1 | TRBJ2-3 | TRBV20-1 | TGCAGTGCACCCGGGACAGGGAAAGTGTTGGGGAGTACAGATACGCAGTATTTT | CSAPGTGKVLGSTDTQYF
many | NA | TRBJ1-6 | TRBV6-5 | TGTGCCAGCAGTTCTGTTCCCAATTCACCCCTCCACTTT | CASSSVPNSPLHF
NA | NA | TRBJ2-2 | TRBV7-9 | TGTACCAGCAGCTTACTGCTAGCCGCCGGGGAGCTGTTTTTT | CTSSLLLAAGELFF
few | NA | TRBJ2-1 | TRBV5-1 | TGCGCCAGCAGCTTGGGGGACAACTACAATGAGCAGTTCTTC | CASSLGDNYNEQFF
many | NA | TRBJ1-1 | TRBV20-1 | TGCAGTGCCCGGACAGACTCCACTGAAGCTTTCTTT | CSARTDSTEAFF
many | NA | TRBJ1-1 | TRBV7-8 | TGTGCCAGCAGCTTAGCGGGCGGTTCCGGGGCCACTGAAGCTTTCTTT | CASSLAGGSGATEAFF
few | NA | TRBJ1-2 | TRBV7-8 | TGTGCCAGCAGCCGTAGTGGGACGGTCTATGGCTACACCTTC | CASSRSGTVYGYTF
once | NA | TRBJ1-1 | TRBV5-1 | TGCGCCAGCAGCCTGGGAAGTGGGGGCACTGAAGCTTTCTTT | CASSLGSGGTEAFF
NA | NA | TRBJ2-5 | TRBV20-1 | TGCAGTGCTAGGCCCCAAGAGACCCAGTACTTC | CSARPQETQYF
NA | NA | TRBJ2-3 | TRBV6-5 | TGTGCCAGCAGTTACTTGGGCGCAGATACGCAGTATTTT | CASSYLGADTQYF
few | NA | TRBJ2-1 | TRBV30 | TGTGCCTGCGAACCAGACAGCTACAATGAGCAGTTCTTC | CACEPDSYNEQFF
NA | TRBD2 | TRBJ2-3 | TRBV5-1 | TGCGCCAGCAGCGAAAGCGGGAGAGGCACAGATACGCAGTATTTT | CASSESGRGTDTQYF
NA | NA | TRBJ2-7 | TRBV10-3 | TGTGCCATCAGTGAGCGACAGGCAGCCTACGAGCAGTACTTC | CAISERQAAYEQYF
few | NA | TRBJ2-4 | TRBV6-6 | TGTGCCAGCAAAATTCCAGGGACTCAAAACATTCAGTACTTC | CASKIPGTQNIQYF
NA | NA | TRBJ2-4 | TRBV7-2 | TGTGCCAGCAGCTTAGGAGCGGCTAAAGCCAAAAACATTCAGTACTTC | CASSLGAAKAKNIQYF
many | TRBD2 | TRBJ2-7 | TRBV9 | TGTGCCAGCAGCCCCGGGACTAGGGACGAGCAGTACTTC | CASSPGTRDEQYF
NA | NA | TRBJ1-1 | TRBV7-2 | TGTGCCAGCAGCTTAGGTTGGACAGAGAACACTGAAGCTTTCTTT | CASSLGWTENTEAFF
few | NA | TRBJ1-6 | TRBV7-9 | TGTGCCAGCAGCTTAACTCAGTCATTTCCCCTCCACTTT | CASSLTQSFPLHF
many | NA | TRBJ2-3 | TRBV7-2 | TGTGCCAGCAGCTTAAACTCAGGGGCAGATACGCAGTATTTT | CASSLNSGADTQYF
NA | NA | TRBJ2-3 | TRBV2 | TGTGCCAGCTTTAGACAGGGCACAGATACGCAGTATTTT | CASFRQGTDTQYF
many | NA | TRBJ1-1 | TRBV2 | TGTGCCAGCAGTGAAGTTGGCCGTAACACTGAAGCTTTCTTT | CASSEVGRNTEAFF
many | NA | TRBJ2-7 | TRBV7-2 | TGTGCCAGCAGCCCCTCAGGAGGGAGGTACGAGCAGTACTTC | CASSPSGGRYEQYF
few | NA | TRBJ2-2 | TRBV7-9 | TGTGCCAGCAGCTTGCAAGGCGGGATCACCGGGGAGCTGTTTTTT | CASSLQGGITGELFF
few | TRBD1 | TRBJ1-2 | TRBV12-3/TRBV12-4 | TGTGCCAGCAGCCCTTCACCGGGACAGGGACAATCTAACTATGGCTACACCTTC | CASSPSPGQGQSNYGYTF
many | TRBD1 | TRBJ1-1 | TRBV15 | TGTGCCACCAGCAGAGATCTGAGGACAGGGGCTACGACTGAAGCTTTCTTT | CATSRDLRTGATTEAFF
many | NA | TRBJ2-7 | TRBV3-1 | TGTGCCAGCAGCCTGGGCAGGCGCAACGAGCAGTACTTC | CASSLGRRNEQYF
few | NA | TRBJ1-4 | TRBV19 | TGTGCCAGTAGTATAATTAAGTTGGAAAAACTGTTTTTT | CASSIIKLEKLFF
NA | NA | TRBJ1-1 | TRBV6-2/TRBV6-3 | TGTGCCGGCAGTTACCGGCAGAACACTGAAGCTTTCTTT | CAGSYRQNTEAFF
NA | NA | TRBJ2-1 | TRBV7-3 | TGTGCCAGCAGCTCACAACACGGGCACTACAATGAGCAGTTCTTC | CASSSQHGHYNEQFF
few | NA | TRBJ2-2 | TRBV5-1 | TGCGCCAGCAGAAAGGATACCGGGGAGCTGTTTTTT | CASRKDTGELFF
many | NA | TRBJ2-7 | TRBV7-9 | TGTGCCAGCAGCTCTTTCGACCGAAACGAGCAGTACTTC | CASSSFDRNEQYF